This T cell receptor beta chain comes out of a study of cytomegalovirus exposure and HLA in healthy donors. Overall study results and limits: Most observed TCR sequences were rare, whereas some public TCRs were detected in many donors. Among TCR beta chains, those listed as cytomegalovirus-associated numbered some 170.

Regarding this clone: Its matching antigen is unknown.

The PCR employed 60 Vbeta primers together with 13 Jbeta primers. Using immunoSEQ multiplex PCR, the repertoire was profiled, and TCRdb retains in-frame clones only, with some absent. The profile covers about 190,000 clones, with 79% appearing a single time and roughly 1.6% taken by the ten largest. Donors sampled were nominally healthy, though unrecorded immune exposures were likely. The CDR3 runs 15 residues. CDR1 is SGHVS and CDR2 is FNYEAQ in the germline V gene. The V end lost 1 base, the J end lost 1 base, and 10 bases lay between the germline ends. Specimen: PBMCs. This sequence joins TRBV7-6 and TRBJ1-1, with a weak D call TRBD1 (6 bases). This clonotype was sampled from a woman younger than 35 in good health and CMV-seronegative. The CDR3 sequence is CASSLETGENTEAFF. In DNA form, the CDR3 reads TGTGCCAGCAGCTTAGAGACAGGAGAGAACACTGAAGCTTTCTTT.